This is a list of T cell receptor beta chains from one sample in a study of response to subunit inactivated influenza vaccine. TCRdb passed the RT-PCR reads through MiXCR, listing each CDR3 protein once. The table has around 490,000 distinct CDR3 sequences, about 8% seen once; the top ten hold roughly 13%. Sample: PBMCs from blood, taken 23 to 25 months after vaccination. Receptor source: a man in his fifties or sixties who received an inactivated influenza vaccine. CDR3s include the opening cysteine and the closing phenylalanine or tryptophan. D genes are given only for firm matches. Clone size, where shown, is once, few, many, or a class for clones that have expanded.

TRBJ2-5	few	TRBV20-1	TRBD2	CSAHLISGTSGGETQYF	TGCAGTGCTCACCTCATATCCGGGACTAGCGGGGGAGAGACCCAGTACTTC
TRBJ2-7	few	TRBV3-1	NA	CASSQDTNNNYEQYF	TGTGCCAGCAGCCAAGATACGAACAACAACTACGAGCAGTACTTC
TRBJ2-7	few	TRBV9	NA	CASSPGLTIYEQYF	TGTGCCAGCAGCCCAGGACTGACGATATACGAGCAGTACTTC
TRBJ2-7	few	TRBV12-3/TRBV12-4	TRBD1	CASSFLGQEDHEQYF	TGTGCCAGCAGTTTTTTGGGACAGGAGGACCACGAGCAGTACTTC
TRBJ2-1	NA	TRBV4-3	NA	CASRQTSSNEQFF	TGCGCCAGCAGACAGACTAGTTCCAATGAGCAGTTCTTC
TRBJ2-5	many	TRBV11-2	NA	CASSLVGGVQETQYF	TGTGCCAGCAGCTTAGTAGGGGGGGTCCAAGAGACCCAGTACTTC
TRBJ1-1	few	TRBV6-5	NA	CASSFSLTIGGTEAFF	TGTGCCAGCAGTTTCAGTCTCACTATAGGGGGCACTGAAGCTTTCTTT
TRBJ2-5	few	TRBV20-1	TRBD1	CSALPIGRGETQYF	TGCAGTGCTCTCCCCATAGGCAGGGGGGAGACCCAGTACTTC
TRBJ2-1	NA	TRBV24-1	TRBD1	CATSDLDRENEQFF	TGTGCCACCAGTGATTTGGACAGGGAGAATGAGCAGTTCTTC
TRBJ2-2	few	TRBV18	TRBD2	CASSPIIAGGRTDTGELFF	TGTGCCAGCTCACCTATTATAGCGGGAGGACGGACGGACACCGGGGAGCTGTTTTTT
TRBJ2-7	few	TRBV3-1	NA	CASSPAEGAYEQYF	TGTGCCAGCAGCCCGGCCGAAGGGGCCTACGAGCAGTACTTC
TRBJ2-3	NA	TRBV6-1	TRBD1	CAIRDRLTDTQYF	TGTGCCATCAGGGACAGACTCACAGATACGCAGTATTTT
TRBJ2-7	many	TRBV5-1	NA	CASSLLSLANIAYEQYF	TGCGCCAGCAGCTTGCTCTCTCTGGCAAACATAGCCTACGAGCAGTACTTC
TRBJ2-1	few	TRBV18	NA	CASSPSHGVTGNEQFF	TGTGCCAGCTCACCCTCGCATGGGGTTACTGGTAATGAGCAGTTCTTC
TRBJ2-5	few	TRBV12-3/TRBV12-4	NA	CASSSPGGLETQYF	TGTGCCAGCTCCTCTCCGGGGGGCTTGGAGACCCAGTACTTC
TRBJ2-7	many	TRBV12-3/TRBV12-4	NA	CASSLRRMRGAYEQYF	TGTGCCAGCAGTTTAAGGAGGATGAGGGGGGCCTACGAGCAGTACTTC
TRBJ1-3	NA	TRBV5-1	TRBD1	CASSSRQGATGNTIYF	TGCGCCAGCAGTTCCCGACAGGGGGCAACTGGAAACACCATATATTTT
TRBJ2-3	many	TRBV7-2	NA	CASSLVGYTQYF	TGTGCCAGCAGCTTAGTTGGGTATACGCAGTATTTT
TRBJ2-1	many	TRBV11-1	NA	CASSPNYDEQFF	TGTGCCAGCAGTCCGAATTACGATGAGCAGTTCTTC
TRBJ2-5	many	TRBV6-6	NA	CASSSGGLETQYF	TGTGCCAGCAGTTCCGGGGGGCTGGAGACCCAGTACTTC
TRBJ2-5	many	TRBV4-1	NA	CASSQFGGETQYF	TGCGCCAGCAGCCAATTTGGTGGAGAGACCCAGTACTTC
TRBJ2-3	few	TRBV29-1	TRBD2	CSSLGTSGGSVSQYF	TGCAGTTCCCTAGGGACCAGCGGGGGGTCCGTTTCGCAGTATTTT
TRBJ2-7	many	TRBV5-1	TRBD1	CASSRGQTYEQYF	TGCGCCAGCAGCCGGGGACAGACCTACGAGCAGTACTTC
TRBJ2-1	many	TRBV9	TRBD2	CASSVASGRANEQFF	TGTGCCAGCAGCGTAGCCAGCGGGAGGGCAAATGAGCAGTTCTTC
TRBJ2-1	few	TRBV4-1	TRBD2	CASSLSSGGFYEQFF	TGCGCCAGCAGCCTATCTAGCGGGGGATTCTATGAGCAGTTCTTC
TRBJ1-1	few	TRBV29-1	TRBD1	CSGGQGNTEAFF	TGCAGCGGCGGACAGGGGAACACTGAAGCTTTCTTT
TRBJ2-6	NA	TRBV5-6	NA	CASSPVGFRDSSGANVLTF	TGTGCCAGCAGCCCGGTCGGGTTTAGGGATTCGTCTGGGGCCAACGTCCTGACTTTC
TRBJ2-5	NA	TRBV20-1	NA	CSATPGGTQYF	TGCAGTGCCACACCCGGAGGTACCCAGTACTTC
TRBJ2-1	NA	TRBV6-2/TRBV6-3	TRBD2	CASSYSFSGAGTSSYNEQFF	TGTGCCAGCAGTTACTCGTTCTCTGGAGCCGGGACTAGCTCGTACAATGAGCAGTTCTTC
TRBJ2-5	NA	TRBV7-2	TRBD2	CASSLSGGAQETQYF	TGTGCCAGCAGCTTAAGCGGGGGGGCACAAGAGACCCAGTACTTC
TRBJ1-5	many	TRBV20-1	TRBD1	CSAMTGPNQPQHF	TGCAGTGCCATGACAGGGCCCAATCAGCCCCAGCATTTT
TRBJ1-5	NA	TRBV6-1	TRBD1	CASRRDRGIGGNQPQHF	TGTGCCAGCAGACGAGACAGGGGAATCGGTGGCAATCAGCCCCAGCATTTT
TRBJ2-1	NA	TRBV12-3/TRBV12-4	NA	CASTLLAGHNEQFF	TGTGCCAGCACCCTATTGGCAGGTCACAATGAGCAGTTCTTC
TRBJ2-1	NA	TRBV11-2	NA	CASSLGGRSQGYNEQFF	TGTGCCAGCAGCTTAGGGGGGAGGAGTCAAGGGTACAATGAGCAGTTCTTC
TRBJ2-5	many	TRBV5-1	NA	CASSLARGGETQYF	TGCGCCAGCAGCTTGGCACGAGGGGGAGAGACCCAGTACTTC
TRBJ2-5	NA	TRBV7-2	NA	CASGGLNQETQYF	TGTGCCAGCGGTGGCCTGAACCAAGAGACCCAGTACTTC
TRBJ2-4	NA	TRBV6-2/TRBV6-3	NA	CASSKDPGTGLAKNIQYF	TGTGCCAGCAGCAAGGACCCGGGAACAGGACTAGCCAAAAACATTCAGTACTTC
TRBJ2-3	many	TRBV3-1	NA	CASRMADTQYF	TGTGCCAGCAGAATGGCAGATACGCAGTATTTT
TRBJ2-5	NA	TRBV7-9	TRBD1	CASSYRLGQGADTQYF	TGTGCCAGCAGCTACAGATTGGGACAGGGGGCAGATACCCAGTACTTC